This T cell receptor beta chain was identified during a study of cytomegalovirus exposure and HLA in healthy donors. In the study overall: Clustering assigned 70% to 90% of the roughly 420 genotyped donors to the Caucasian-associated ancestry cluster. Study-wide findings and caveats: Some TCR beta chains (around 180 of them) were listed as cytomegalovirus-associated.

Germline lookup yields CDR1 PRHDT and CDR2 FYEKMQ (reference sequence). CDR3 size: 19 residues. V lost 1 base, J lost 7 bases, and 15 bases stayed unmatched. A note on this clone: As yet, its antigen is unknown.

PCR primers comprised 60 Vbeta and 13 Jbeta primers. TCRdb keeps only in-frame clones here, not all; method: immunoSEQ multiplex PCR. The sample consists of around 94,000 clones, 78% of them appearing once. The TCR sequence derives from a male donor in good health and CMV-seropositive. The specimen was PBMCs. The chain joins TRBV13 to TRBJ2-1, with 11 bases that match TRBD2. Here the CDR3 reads CASSLVSRLAGGGGNEQFF. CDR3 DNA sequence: TGTGCCAGCAGCTTAGTATCGCGGCTAGCGGGAGGAGGAGGAAATGAGCAGTTCTTC.